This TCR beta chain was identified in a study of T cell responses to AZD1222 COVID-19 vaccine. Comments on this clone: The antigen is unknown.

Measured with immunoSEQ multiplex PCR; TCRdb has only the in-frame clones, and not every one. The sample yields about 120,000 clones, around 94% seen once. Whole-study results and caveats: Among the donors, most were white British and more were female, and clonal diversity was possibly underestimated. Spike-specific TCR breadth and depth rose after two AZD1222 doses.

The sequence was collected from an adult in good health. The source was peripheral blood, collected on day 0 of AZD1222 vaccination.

The CDR3 region is CASSSGGRELFF. The CDR3 nucleotides read TGTGCCAGCAGCTCCGGTGGGCGGGAGCTGTTTTTT. This chain connects TRBV7-6 to TRBJ2-2; D uncertain. Trimming pared 4 bases from V and 9 bases from J, leaving 9 bases between. CDR3 length equals 12 residues. Per germline, CDR1 SGHVS and CDR2 FNYEAQ.